This T cell receptor (beta chain) was found in a study of shared clonotypes between healthy human individuals. Turning to the study itself: The cohort had two women and a few men, ages 18 to 49. Each donor had three CD4 naive, three CD4 memory, two CD8 naive and one CD8 memory plate. Whole-study findings and limits: The diversity represented, both genetic and in exposure history, was limited by few donors. What rarefaction showed was incomplete sorted-subset sequencing despite large depth.

Concerning this clone: The antigen is not known.

Terminally differentiated effector memory CD45RA+ cells were excluded from the naive CD8 cells, which were CD45RO-negative and positively selected for CCR7. TCRdb keeps only in-frame clones here, not all; method: immunoSEQ multiplex PCR. The sample consists of around 600,000 clones, 85% to 95% of them appearing once. V trimming: 10 bases; J trimming: 4 bases; junction bases outside the gene matches: 16. The CDR3 contains 17 residues. The germline gives CDR1 LNHDA, CDR2 SQIVND (reference sequence). V is TRBV19 and J is TRBJ2-2; 9 bases line up with TRBD2. The sample taken for sequencing was naive CD8+ T cells sorted from blood. The sequence was collected from a woman under 40 in good health. CDR3 nucleotide sequence: TGTGCCACCTCAGTCCGGCGGGAGGGCCGGAGCACCGGGGAGCTGTTTTTT. Protein sequence: CATSVRREGRSTGELFF.